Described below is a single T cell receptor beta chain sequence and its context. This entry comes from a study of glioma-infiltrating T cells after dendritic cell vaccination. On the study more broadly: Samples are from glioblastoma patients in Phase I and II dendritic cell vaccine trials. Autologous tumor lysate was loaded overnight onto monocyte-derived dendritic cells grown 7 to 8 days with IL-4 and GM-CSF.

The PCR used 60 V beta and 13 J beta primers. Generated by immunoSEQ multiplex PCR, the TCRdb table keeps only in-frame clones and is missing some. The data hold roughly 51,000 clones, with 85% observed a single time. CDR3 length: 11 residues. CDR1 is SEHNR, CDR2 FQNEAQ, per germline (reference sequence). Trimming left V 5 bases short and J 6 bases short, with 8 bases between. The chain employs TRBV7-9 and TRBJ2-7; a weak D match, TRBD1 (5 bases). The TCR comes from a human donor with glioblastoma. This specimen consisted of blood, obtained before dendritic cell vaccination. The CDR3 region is CASSKDSEQYF. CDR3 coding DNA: TGTGCCAGCAGCAAAGACAGCGAGCAGTACTTC.